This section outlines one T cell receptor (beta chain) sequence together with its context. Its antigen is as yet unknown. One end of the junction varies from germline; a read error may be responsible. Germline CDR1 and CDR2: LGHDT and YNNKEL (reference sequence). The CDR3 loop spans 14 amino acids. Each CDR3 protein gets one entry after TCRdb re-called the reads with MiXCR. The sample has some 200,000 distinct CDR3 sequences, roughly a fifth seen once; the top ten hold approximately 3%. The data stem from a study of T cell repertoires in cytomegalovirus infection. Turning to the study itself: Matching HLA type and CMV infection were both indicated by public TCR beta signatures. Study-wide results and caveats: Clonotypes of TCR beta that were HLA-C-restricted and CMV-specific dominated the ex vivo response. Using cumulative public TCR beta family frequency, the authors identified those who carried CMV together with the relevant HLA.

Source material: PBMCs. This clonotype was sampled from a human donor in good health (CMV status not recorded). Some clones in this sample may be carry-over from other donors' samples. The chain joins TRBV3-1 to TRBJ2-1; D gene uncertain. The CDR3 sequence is CASSAMGVNNERFF. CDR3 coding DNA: TGTGCCAGCAGCGCCATGGGCGTTAACAATGAGCGGTTCTTC.